The 30 T cell receptor beta chains listed next were all sequenced from one sample in a study of long-term antiretroviral therapy in people with HIV. The run of the v3.0 immunoSEQ assay was at survey level. The assay was immunoSEQ multiplex PCR, and TCRdb's table has in-frame clones only and misses some. The data contain about 34,000 clones, roughly 77% of them singletons. Sequenced here: unsorted PBMCs, sampled 1.9 years after starting antiretroviral therapy. These receptors all come from a man younger than 35 with HIV.

This chain joins TRBV27 and TRBJ1-4; D may be TRBD1 (5 bases). V was cut by 3 bases and J by 7 bases, with 12 bases left in between. The germline gives CDR1 MNHEY, CDR2 SMNVEV (reference sequence). The CDR3 length is 14 residues. The chain's CDR3 is CASSFWGEGEKLFF. The DNA for the CDR3 is TGTGCCAGCAGTTTTTGGGGGGAAGGTGAAAAACTGTTTTTT.

The V call is TRBV4-1, the J call TRBJ2-7; 13 bases fit TRBD2. The germline gives CDR1 MGHRA, CDR2 YSYEKL. The CDR3 consists of 15 residues. Unmatched junction bases numbered 4, after V lost 4 bases and J lost 4 bases. Here the CDR3 DNA reads TGCGCCAGCAGCCGCGGGACTAGCGGGGAATACGAGCAGTACGTC. Translated, it gives CASSRGTSGEYEQYV.

In DNA form, the CDR3 reads TGTGCCAGCTCACTCAGGGACCCGAACACCGGGGAGCTGTTTTTT. Its translation is CASSLRDPNTGELFF. The J gene is TRBJ2-2, the V gene TRBV18; D tentatively reads TRBD1 or TRBD2 (5 bases each). The V gene's germline CDR1 is KGHSH and CDR2 LQKENI. The CDR3 is 15 residues long. Trimming took 4 bases from V and 0 from J, leaving 9 bases between them.

This clone was observed once. The J gene is TRBJ1-1, the V gene TRBV7-6; no firm D call. V was clipped by 2 bases and J by 0 bases, with 7 bases between them. The germline gives CDR1 SGHVS, CDR2 FNYEAQ. The CDR3 length is 14 residues. The CDR3 region has the DNA TGTGCCAGCAGCTTACGTAGGCTGAACACTGAAGCTTTCTTT. Translated: CASSLRRLNTEAFF.

The V call is TRBV6-1, the J call TRBJ1-3; no clear D. The CDR3 is made up of 12 amino acids. Germline V CDR1 and CDR2: MNHNS, SASEGT. The ends were cut back, 7 bases at V and 0 bases at J, with 4 bases in the middle. The CDR3 bases are TGTGCCAGCACCGGCTCTGGAAACACCATATATTTT. The encoded protein is CASTGSGNTIYF.

The chain joins TRBV4-1 to TRBJ1-1, with unresolved D. This CDR3 comprises 13 residues. Trimming cost V 2 bases and J 7 bases, with 11 bases left between them. Per germline, CDR1 MGHRA and CDR2 YSYEKL. The CDR3 region is CASSQTGGSEAFF. CDR3 DNA: TGCGCCAGCAGCCAAACGGGCGGCAGTGAAGCTTTCTTT.

The chain joins TRBV7-9 to TRBJ2-1, with D possibly being TRBD1 or TRBD2 (5 bases each). Germline V lookup: CDR1 SEHNR, CDR2 FQNEAQ (reference sequence). CDR3 length equals 16 residues. Between the trimmed V and J ends, which lost 9 bases and 8 bases, there was a span of 26 bases. CDR3 coding DNA: TGTGCCAGTGATACTAGTTCCCTGGGGCTAATATATGAGCAGTTCTTC. This sequence encodes CASDTSSLGLIYEQFF.

The CDR3 DNA reads TGTGCCAGCAGCTTGTGGGGCTCTGGGGCCAACGTCCTGACTTTC. The encoded protein is CASSLWGSGANVLTF. V and J are TRBV5-4 and TRBJ2-6; D gene unclear. This CDR3 comprises 15 residues. CDR1 is SGHNT, CDR2 YYREEE, per germline (reference sequence). V lost 1 base, J lost 0 bases, and 5 bases lay in between.

This sequence joins TRBV2 and TRBJ2-1; the D is unclear. CDR1 SNHLY and CDR2 FYNNEI come from the germline V gene. The CDR3 contains 15 residues. V was trimmed by 6 bases and J by 0 bases, leaving 12 bases between them. CDR3 bases: TGTGCCAGCAGATCCGACACGAGCTCCTACAATGAGCAGTTCTTC. Protein product: CASRSDTSSYNEQFF.

The chain uses TRBV4-1 and TRBJ2-1; 9 bases match TRBD1. Germline CDR1 reads MGHRA; CDR2 reads YSYEKL. J gave up 8 bases and V 3 bases, and 8 bases lay outside the gene matches. The CDR3 has 15 amino acids. The CDR3 region has the DNA TGCGCCAGCAGCCAGGGCCGTGACAGGGGGTATGAGCAGTTCTTC. This sequence encodes CASSQGRDRGYEQFF.

The J gene is TRBJ2-5, the V gene TRBV23-1; 9 bases are a match to TRBD1. TRBV23-1 is reported as an ORF; its role is uncertain. CDR3 size: 14 residues. V lost 4 bases, J lost 3 bases, and 3 bases stayed unmatched. CDR3 in amino acids: CASSPGQGKETQYF. In DNA, the CDR3 is TGCGCCAGCAGTCCGGGACAGGGAAAAGAGACCCAGTACTTC.

The V and J genes are TRBV7-2 and TRBJ1-5; maybe TRBD1 (5 bases). This CDR3 spans 15 amino acids. Trimming cost V 5 bases and J 0 bases, with 11 bases left between them. CDR1 SGHTA and CDR2 FQGNSA come from the germline V gene. CDR3 amino acids: CASSLGQYSNQPQHF. CDR3 in DNA: TGTGCCAGCAGCCTGGGGCAGTATAGCAATCAGCCCCAGCATTTT. Full variable domain (rest looked up from reference TRBV7-2 and TRBJ1-5): GAGVSQSPSNKVTEKGKDVELRCDPISGHTALYWYRQSLGQGLEFLIYFQGNSAPDKSGLPSDRFSAERTGGSVSTLTIQRTQQEDSAVYLCASSLGQYSNQPQHFGDGTRLSIL.

The chain carries TRBV7-8 and TRBJ1-1, with unresolved D. Germline lookup yields CDR1 SGHVS and CDR2 FQNEAQ. The V end was cut by 1 base, the J end by 6 bases, with 15 bases between. CDR3 length equals 15 residues. CDR3: CASSLGKVGIAEAFF. CDR3 nucleotides: TGTGCCAGCAGCTTAGGAAAGGTTGGTATCGCTGAAGCTTTCTTT.

CDR3 bases: TGCGCCAGCAGCTTGGAGGGACAGTTCACCGGGGAGCTGTTTTTT. Translation gives CASSLEGQFTGELFF. The chain is built from TRBV5-1 and TRBJ2-2, with 7 bases identical to TRBD1. The CDR3 totals 15 residues. In germline, CDR1 is SGHRS, CDR2 YFSETQ. V was pared by 0 bases and J by 4 bases, with 3 bases of the junction left unmatched.

The genes are TRBV10-3 and TRBJ1-1, with a weak D call TRBD1 (6 bases). The CDR3 spans 15 residues. CDR1 is ENHRY, CDR2 SYGVKD, per germline. Trimming removed 3 bases at V and 6 bases at J, with 17 bases between. CDR3 sequence: CAISEPNRERAEAFF. CDR3 bases: TGTGCCATCAGTGAACCAAACAGGGAGAGGGCTGAAGCTTTCTTT.

The rearrangement uses TRBV28 and TRBJ2-7; a possible D gene is TRBD2 (6 bases). Germline-derived CDR1 and CDR2 are MDHEN and SYDVKM. V dropped 5 bases and J dropped 6 bases, with 26 bases sitting between them. This CDR3 contains 17 residues. The CDR3 DNA reads as TGTGCCAGCAGTCCCCTCCAGGACTGGTGGGGGACTGTCGAGCAGTACTTC. Its translation is CASSPLQDWWGTVEQYF.

The rearrangement links TRBV7-9 to TRBJ2-7; perhaps TRBD2 as D (6 bases). The CDR3 runs 12 residues. Germline CDR1 SEHNR, CDR2 FQNEAQ (reference sequence). V lost 5 bases and J lost 4, with 9 bases in between. For the CDR3, the DNA is TGTGCCAGCAGCCTAGGGAGGTACGAGCAGTACTTC. Translation gives CASSLGRYEQYF.

This clone has a handful of counts. The V gene is TRBV28, the J gene TRBJ1-6, with D hard to call. The V end was cut by 6 bases, the J end by 8 bases, with 23 bases between. The CDR3 is made up of 17 amino acids. Germline V gene data show CDR1 as MDHEN and CDR2 as SYDVKM. DNA of the CDR3: TGTGCCAGCAGCTCCCCGACAACCTCCCTAATCGATTCACCCCTCCACTTT. As protein: CASSSPTTSLIDSPLHF.

The chain couples TRBV5-1 to TRBJ1-1; 9 nucleotides match TRBD1. CDR1 and CDR2 (germline): SGHRS, YFSETQ. CDR3 length: 16 residues. V trimming: 0 bases; J trimming: 3 bases; junction bases outside the gene matches: 6. The CDR3 DNA is TGCGCCAGCAGCTTGGCCGGGACAGGGCATGACACTGAAGCTTTCTTT. Its translation is CASSLAGTGHDTEAFF.

A remark on this clone: The sample carries other DNA sequences with the same CDR3. The chain has TRBV18 and TRBJ2-1; D uncertain. V shed 2 bases and J shed 7 bases, with 6 bases lying between them. The CDR3 contains 12 residues. Germline values: CDR1 KGHSH, CDR2 LQKENI. CDR3 bases: TGTGCCAGCTCACCAGGAACTAATGAGCAGTTCTTC. This encodes CASSPGTNEQFF.

The chain uses TRBV27 and TRBJ1-4; D may be TRBD1 (5 bases). The CDR3 has 14 residues. The V and J ends lost 5 bases and 7 bases respectively, with 14 bases between them. The germline CDR1 and CDR2 sequences are MNHEY and SMNVEV (reference sequence). CDR3 residues: CASSRGLRGEKLFF. CDR3 nucleotides: TGTGCCAGCAGTCGGGGACTGAGGGGTGAAAAACTGTTTTTT.

The V call is TRBV6-1, the J call TRBJ2-7; TRBD1 is a possible D gene (6 bases). V was shortened by 4 bases and J by 1 base, with 8 bases between the two germline ends. Germline values: CDR1 MNHNS, CDR2 SASEGT. This CDR3 has 13 residues. Here the CDR3 DNA reads TGTGCCAGCAGTGGGACAGCATCCTACGAGCAGTACTTC. Protein: CASSGTASYEQYF.

The chain uses TRBV7-6 and TRBJ1-3; the D is unclear. The length of the CDR3 is 16 residues. The germline V gene has CDR1 SGHVS and CDR2 FNYEAQ. V was trimmed by 5 bases and J by 0 bases, leaving 14 bases between them. Here the CDR3 DNA reads TGTGCCAGCAGCCCCCAGACGGATTACTCTGGAAACACCATATATTTT. This encodes CASSPQTDYSGNTIYF. The whole variable domain, filled in from reference TRBV7-6 and TRBJ1-3, reads GAGVSQSPRYKVTKRGQDVALRCDPISGHVSLYWYRQALGQGPEFLTYFNYEAQQDKSGLPNDRFSAERPEGSISTLTIQRTEQRDSAMYRCASSPQTDYSGNTIYFGEGSWLTVV.

In its sample, this clone ranks as medium-sized (0.01 to 0.1%). This chain uses TRBV6-5 with TRBJ2-7, with 9 nucleotides matching TRBD2. Trimming removed 5 bases from V and 3 bases from J; junction bases left unmatched: 5. This CDR3 comprises 14 residues. Germline lookup yields CDR1 MNHEY and CDR2 SVGAGI. The CDR3 sequence: CASSVAGAVYEQYF. The CDR3 bases are TGTGCCAGCAGTGTAGCGGGGGCCGTCTACGAGCAGTACTTC.

V is TRBV5-4 and J is TRBJ1-2, with D possibly TRBD1 on 5 matching bases. CDR1 and CDR2 (germline): SGHNT, YYREEE (reference sequence). V was shortened by 1 base and J by 3 bases, with 19 bases between the two germline ends. This CDR3 contains 17 residues. The DNA for the CDR3 is TGTGCCAGCAGCTTGTCCGGGACCGCCGGAAAGTACTATGGCTACACCTTC. Protein: CASSLSGTAGKYYGYTF.

V gene TRBV5-5 combines with J gene TRBJ1-6; weak D call: TRBD1 (5 bases). The CDR3 is 15 amino acids. Germline V gene data show CDR1 as SGHKS and CDR2 as YYEKEE (reference sequence). Trimming removed 3 bases from V and 8 bases from J, with 15 bases in between. Here the CDR3 DNA reads TGTGCCAGCAGCTGGGGACCTGCGGGGGATTCACCCCTCCACTTT. Translating gives CASSWGPAGDSPLHF.

The chain couples TRBV18 to TRBJ1-5; D possibly corresponds to TRBD1 (5 bases). CDR1 and CDR2 (germline): KGHSH, LQKENI. Trimming took 3 bases from V and 9 from J, leaving 15 bases between them. The CDR3 length is 14 residues. CDR3 protein: CASSPDSRSWPQHF. Written as DNA, the CDR3 is TGTGCCAGCTCACCTGACAGCCGGTCGTGGCCCCAGCATTTT.

V is TRBV6-6 and J is TRBJ1-1; 8 positions agree with TRBD1. In germline, CDR1 is MNHNY, CDR2 SVGAGI (reference sequence). V was clipped by 5 bases and J by 1 base; unmatched bases: 3. There are 14 residues in the CDR3. CDR3 amino acids: CASSGGQGNTEAFF. CDR3 sequence (DNA): TGTGCCAGCAGTGGCGGACAGGGGAACACTGAAGCTTTCTTT.

The chain combines TRBV9 with TRBJ1-5; TRBD1 matches 9 bases. The CDR3 has 15 amino acids. From germline, CDR1 is SGDLS and CDR2 YYNGEE. V lost 4 bases to trimming and J lost 4 bases; unmatched junction nucleotides: 6. The CDR3 loop reads CASSPGQGSNQPQHF. CDR3 nucleotide sequence: TGTGCCAGCAGCCCGGGACAGGGATCGAATCAGCCCCAGCATTTT.

The chain employs TRBV29-1 and TRBJ1-5; unclear D gene. Trimming pared 4 bases from V and 6 bases from J, leaving 19 bases between. The CDR3 covers 15 residues. Germline V gene sequence: CDR1 SQVTM, CDR2 ANQGSEA. CDR3 protein: CSVVVGAAGGQPQHF. CDR3 sequence (DNA): TGCAGCGTTGTAGTTGGCGCCGCAGGCGGTCAGCCCCAGCATTTT.